What follows describes a single TCR beta chain. Germline V gene data show CDR1 as SGHDT and CDR2 as YYEEEE. The V end was cut by 0 bases, the J end by 2 bases, with 15 bases between. The CDR3 has 16 amino acids. As originally analysed: Reference gene primer amplification gave nucleated cell count estimates. Libraries were prepared by immunoSEQ multiplex PCR; TCRdb keeps only in-frame clonotypes and omits some of them. V and J calls and clone size are copied from that table; D and trimming were computed from the DNA. The table lists about 190,000 clones, around 84% of them singletons. The entry originates in a study of blood T cell repertoires in COVID-19. Study in general: T cells, B-cell-depleted T cells, or PBMCs provided the cDNA or gDNA that served as material.

The sequencing sample was made of peripheral blood. This clonotype originated in a man aged 25 to 40 with active or convalescent COVID-19. V gene TRBV5-6 combines with J gene TRBJ2-7, with a tentative D call TRBD2 (5 bases). CDR3 coding DNA: TGTGCCAGCAGCTTGGATTTTAGCCGGCGGGCCTACGAGCAGTACTTC. Its translation: CASSLDFSRRAYEQYF.